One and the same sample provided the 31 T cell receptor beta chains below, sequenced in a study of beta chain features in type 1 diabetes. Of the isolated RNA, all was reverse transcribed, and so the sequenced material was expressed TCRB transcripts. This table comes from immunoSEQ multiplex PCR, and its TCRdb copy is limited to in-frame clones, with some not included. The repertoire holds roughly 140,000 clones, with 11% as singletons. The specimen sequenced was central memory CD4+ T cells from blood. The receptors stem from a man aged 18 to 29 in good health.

DNA of the CDR3: TGTGCCAGCAGTGGAGGGTACCAAGAGACCCAGTACTTC. As protein: CASSGGYQETQYF. This chain uses TRBV2 with TRBJ2-5; D perhaps matches TRBD2 (5 bases). V was clipped by 4 bases and J by 0 bases, with 6 bases between them. This CDR3 has 13 amino acids. From germline, CDR1 is SNHLY and CDR2 FYNNEI.

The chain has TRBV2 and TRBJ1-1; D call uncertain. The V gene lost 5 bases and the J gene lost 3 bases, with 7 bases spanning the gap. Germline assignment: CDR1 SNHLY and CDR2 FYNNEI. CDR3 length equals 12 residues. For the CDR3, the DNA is TGTGCCAGCAGTAGAGAGGACACTGAAGCTTTCTTT. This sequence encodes CASSREDTEAFF. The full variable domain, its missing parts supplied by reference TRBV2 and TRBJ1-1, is EPEVTQTPSHQVTQMGQEVILRCVPISNHLYFYWYRQILGQKVEFLVSFYNNEISEKSEIFDDQFSVERPDGSNFTLKIRSTKLEDSAMYFCASSREDTEAFFGQGTRLTVV.

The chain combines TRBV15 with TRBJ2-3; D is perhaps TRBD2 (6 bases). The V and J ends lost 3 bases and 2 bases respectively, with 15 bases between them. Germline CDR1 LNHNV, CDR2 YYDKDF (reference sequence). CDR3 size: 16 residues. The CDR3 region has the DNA TGTGCCACCAGCAGGGAGGGAAGGGCTGACACAGATACGCAGTATTTT. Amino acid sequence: CATSREGRADTDTQYF.

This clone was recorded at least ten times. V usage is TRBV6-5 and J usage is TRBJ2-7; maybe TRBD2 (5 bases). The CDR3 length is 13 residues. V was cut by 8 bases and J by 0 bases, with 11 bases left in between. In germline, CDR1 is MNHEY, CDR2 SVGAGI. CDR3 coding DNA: TGTGCCAGCCGACGGGAAAGCTCCTACGAGCAGTACTTC. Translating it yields CASRRESSYEQYF.

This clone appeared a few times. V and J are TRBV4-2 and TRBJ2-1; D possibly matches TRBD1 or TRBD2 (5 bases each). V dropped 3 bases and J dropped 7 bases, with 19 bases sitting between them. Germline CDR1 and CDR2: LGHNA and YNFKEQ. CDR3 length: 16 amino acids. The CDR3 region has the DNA TGTGCCAGCAGCCATCGGCCGGGCCGTGGGGGTAATGAGCAGTTCTTC. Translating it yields CASSHRPGRGGNEQFF.

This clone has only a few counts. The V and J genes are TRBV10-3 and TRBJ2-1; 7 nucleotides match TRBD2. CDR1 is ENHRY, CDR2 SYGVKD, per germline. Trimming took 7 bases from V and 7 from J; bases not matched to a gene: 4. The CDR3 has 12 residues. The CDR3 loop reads CAIMQGGNEQFF. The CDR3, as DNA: TGTGCCATCATGCAGGGAGGGAATGAGCAGTTCTTC.

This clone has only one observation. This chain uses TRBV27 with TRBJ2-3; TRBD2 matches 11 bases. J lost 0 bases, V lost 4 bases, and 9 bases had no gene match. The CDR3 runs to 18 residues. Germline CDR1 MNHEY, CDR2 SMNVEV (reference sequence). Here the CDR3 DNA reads TGTGCCAGCAGTTACGAACTAGCGGGGGCCGCTAGCACAGATACGCAGTATTTT. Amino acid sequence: CASSYELAGAASTDTQYF.

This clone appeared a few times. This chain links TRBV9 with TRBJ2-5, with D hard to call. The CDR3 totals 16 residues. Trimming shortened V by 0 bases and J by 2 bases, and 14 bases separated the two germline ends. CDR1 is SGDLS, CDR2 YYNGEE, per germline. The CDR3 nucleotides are TGTGCCAGCAGCGTAGCTCCCTTGGCAGCTCAAGAGACCCAGTACTTC. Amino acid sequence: CASSVAPLAAQETQYF.

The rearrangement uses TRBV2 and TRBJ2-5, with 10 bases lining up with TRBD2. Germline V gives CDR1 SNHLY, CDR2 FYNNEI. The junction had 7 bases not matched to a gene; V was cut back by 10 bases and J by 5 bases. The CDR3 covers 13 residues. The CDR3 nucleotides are TGTGCCACCTCGGGACTAGCGATTGAGACCCAGTACTTC. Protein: CATSGLAIETQYF.

The CDR3 loop is CASSLQKPTDTQYF. As DNA, the CDR3 is TGTGCCAGCAGCCTTCAGAAACCCACAGATACGCAGTATTTT. This chain uses TRBV9 with TRBJ2-3; no clear D. CDR1 and CDR2 from the germline V gene are SGDLS and YYNGEE. The CDR3 sequence is 14 residues long. Trimming stripped 4 bases from V and 2 bases from J, with 11 bases between.

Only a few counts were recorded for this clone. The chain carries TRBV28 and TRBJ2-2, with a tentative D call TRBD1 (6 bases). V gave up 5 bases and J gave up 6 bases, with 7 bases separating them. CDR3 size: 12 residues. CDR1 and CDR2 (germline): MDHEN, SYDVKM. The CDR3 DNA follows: TGTGCCAGCAGTCAGGGGTCCGGGGAGCTGTTTTTT. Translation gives CASSQGSGELFF.

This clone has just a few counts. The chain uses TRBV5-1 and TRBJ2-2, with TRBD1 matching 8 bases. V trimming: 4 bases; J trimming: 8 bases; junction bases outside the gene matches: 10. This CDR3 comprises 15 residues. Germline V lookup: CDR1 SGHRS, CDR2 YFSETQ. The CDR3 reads CASSPVTGGSGELFF. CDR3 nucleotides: TGCGCCAGCAGCCCCGTTACAGGGGGATCAGGGGAGCTGTTTTTT.

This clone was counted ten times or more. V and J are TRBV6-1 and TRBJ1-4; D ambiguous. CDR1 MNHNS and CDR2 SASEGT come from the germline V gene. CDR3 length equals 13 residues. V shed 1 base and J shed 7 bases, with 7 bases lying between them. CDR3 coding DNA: TGTGCCAGCAGTGAAGGCGGGAGTGAAAAACTGTTTTTT. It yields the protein CASSEGGSEKLFF.

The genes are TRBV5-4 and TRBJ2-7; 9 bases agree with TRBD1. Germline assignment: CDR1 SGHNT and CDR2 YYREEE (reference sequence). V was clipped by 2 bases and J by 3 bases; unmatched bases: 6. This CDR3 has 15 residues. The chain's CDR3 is CASSLGQGTIYEQYF. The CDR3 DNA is TGTGCCAGCAGCTTAGGACAGGGGACGATCTACGAGCAGTACTTC.

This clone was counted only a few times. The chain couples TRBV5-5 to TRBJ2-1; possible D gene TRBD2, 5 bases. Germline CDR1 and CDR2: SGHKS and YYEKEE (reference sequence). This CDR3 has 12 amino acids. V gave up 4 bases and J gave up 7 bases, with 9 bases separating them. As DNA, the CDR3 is TGTGCCAGCAGCCCACTAGTGAATGAGCAGTTCTTC. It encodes CASSPLVNEQFF.

Here the CDR3 DNA reads TGTGCCAGCAGCCCCAAACAGGGGGCTAGAACCGGGGAGCTGTTTTTT. This gives the protein CASSPKQGARTGELFF. This chain links TRBV9 with TRBJ2-2; 9 nucleotides align to TRBD1. The length of the CDR3 is 16 residues. Looked up from germline, CDR1 is SGDLS and CDR2 is YYNGEE. V lost 4 bases to trimming and J lost 5 bases; unmatched junction nucleotides: 9.

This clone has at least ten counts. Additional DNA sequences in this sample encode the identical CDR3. The CDR3 nucleotides read TGTGCCAGCAGCCCGGACAGGGGGCAAGAGACCCAGTACTTC. Residues: CASSPDRGQETQYF. The V call is TRBV7-2, the J call TRBJ2-5, with 10 bases that match TRBD1. Germline-derived CDR1 and CDR2 are SGHTA and FQGNSA. The CDR3 is 14 amino acids. V shed 5 bases, J shed 2 bases, and the junction held 2 bases outside the gene matches.

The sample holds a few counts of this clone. In DNA, the CDR3 is TGTGCCAGCAGCAGCAGGGGACAGGGTCACTCTGGGGCCAACGTCCTGACTTTC. Its protein product is CASSSRGQGHSGANVLTF. The V gene is TRBV7-9, the J gene TRBJ2-6, with TRBD1 matching over 9 bases. The germline CDR1 and CDR2 sequences are SEHNR and FQNEAQ (reference sequence). This CDR3 is built from 18 residues. Losses at the gene ends were 5 bases for V and 0 bases for J; bases not matched to a gene: 8.

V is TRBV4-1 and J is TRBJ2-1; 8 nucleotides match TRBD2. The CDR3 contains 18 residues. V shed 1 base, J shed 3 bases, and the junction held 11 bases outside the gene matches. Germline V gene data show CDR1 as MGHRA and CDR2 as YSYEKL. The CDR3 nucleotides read TGCGCCAGCAGCCAAGCTCTAATTAGCGGGGAAGACTACAATGAGCAGTTCTTC. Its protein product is CASSQALISGEDYNEQFF.

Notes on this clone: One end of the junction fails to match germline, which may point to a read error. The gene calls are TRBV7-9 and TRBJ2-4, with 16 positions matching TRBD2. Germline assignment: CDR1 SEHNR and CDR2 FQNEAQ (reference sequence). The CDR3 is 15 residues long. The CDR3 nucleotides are TGCGCCAGCAGCCAAGAGGGACTAGCGGGAGGGATTCAGTACTTC. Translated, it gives CASSQEGLAGGIQYF.

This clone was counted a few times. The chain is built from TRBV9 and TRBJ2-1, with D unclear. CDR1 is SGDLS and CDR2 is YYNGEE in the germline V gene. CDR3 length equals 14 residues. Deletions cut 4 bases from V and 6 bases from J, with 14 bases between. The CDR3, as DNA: TGTGCCAGCAGCCCTCGACTGGCGGCCAATGAGCAGTTCTTC. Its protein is CASSPRLAANEQFF.

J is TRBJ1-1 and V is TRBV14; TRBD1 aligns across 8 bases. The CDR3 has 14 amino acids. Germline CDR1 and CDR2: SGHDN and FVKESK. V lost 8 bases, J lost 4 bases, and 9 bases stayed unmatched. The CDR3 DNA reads TGTGCCAGCGGCGGACAGGGCGGGTTCACTGAAGCTTTCTTT. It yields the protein CASGGQGGFTEAFF.

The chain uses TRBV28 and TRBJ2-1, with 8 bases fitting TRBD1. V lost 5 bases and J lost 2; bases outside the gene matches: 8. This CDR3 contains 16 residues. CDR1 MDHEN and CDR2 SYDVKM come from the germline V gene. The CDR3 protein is CASSPHGTGTYNEQFF. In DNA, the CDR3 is TGTGCCAGCAGTCCACATGGGACAGGAACCTACAATGAGCAGTTCTTC.

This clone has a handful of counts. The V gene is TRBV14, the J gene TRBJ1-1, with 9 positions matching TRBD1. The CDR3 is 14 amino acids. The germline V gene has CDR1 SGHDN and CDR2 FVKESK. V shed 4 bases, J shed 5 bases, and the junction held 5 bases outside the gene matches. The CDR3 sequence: CASSPWDRETEAFF. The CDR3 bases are TGTGCCAGCAGCCCCTGGGACAGGGAGACTGAAGCTTTCTTT.

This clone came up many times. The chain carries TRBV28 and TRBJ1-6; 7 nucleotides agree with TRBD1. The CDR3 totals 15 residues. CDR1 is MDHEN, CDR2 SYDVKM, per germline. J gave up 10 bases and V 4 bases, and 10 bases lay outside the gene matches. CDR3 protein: CASSSSLQGESPLHF. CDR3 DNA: TGTGCCAGCAGTTCGTCGCTGCAGGGGGAATCACCCCTCCACTTT.

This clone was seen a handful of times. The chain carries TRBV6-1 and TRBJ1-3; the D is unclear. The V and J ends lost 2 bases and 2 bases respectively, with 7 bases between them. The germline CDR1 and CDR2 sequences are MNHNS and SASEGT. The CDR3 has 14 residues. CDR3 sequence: CASSESVPGNTIYF. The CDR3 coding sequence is TGTGCCAGCAGTGAAAGCGTACCTGGAAACACCATATATTTT.

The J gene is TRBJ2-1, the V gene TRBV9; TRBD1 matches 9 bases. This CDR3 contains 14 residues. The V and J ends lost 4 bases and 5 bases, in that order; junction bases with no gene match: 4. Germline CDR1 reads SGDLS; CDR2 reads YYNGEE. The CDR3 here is CASSLGQGNNEQFF. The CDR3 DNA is TGTGCCAGCAGCCTTGGACAGGGGAACAATGAGCAGTTCTTC.

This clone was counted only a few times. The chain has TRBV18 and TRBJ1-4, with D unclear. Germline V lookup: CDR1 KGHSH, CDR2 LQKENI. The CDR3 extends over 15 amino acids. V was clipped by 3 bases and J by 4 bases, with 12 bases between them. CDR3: CASSPWRSSNEKLFF. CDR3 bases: TGTGCCAGCTCACCGTGGCGCTCCAGTAATGAAAAACTGTTTTTT.

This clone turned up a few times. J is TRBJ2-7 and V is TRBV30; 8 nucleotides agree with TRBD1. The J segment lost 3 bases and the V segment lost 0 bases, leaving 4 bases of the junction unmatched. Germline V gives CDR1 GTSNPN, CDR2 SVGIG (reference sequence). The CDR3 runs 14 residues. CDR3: CAWSVKGTGYEQYF. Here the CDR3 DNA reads TGTGCCTGGAGTGTAAAAGGGACAGGCTACGAGCAGTACTTC.

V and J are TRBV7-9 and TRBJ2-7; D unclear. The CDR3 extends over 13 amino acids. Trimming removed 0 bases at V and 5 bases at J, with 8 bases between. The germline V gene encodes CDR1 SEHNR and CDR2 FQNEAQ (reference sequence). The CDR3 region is CASSLARADEQYF. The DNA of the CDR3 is TGTGCCAGCAGCTTAGCTAGGGCCGACGAGCAGTACTTC.

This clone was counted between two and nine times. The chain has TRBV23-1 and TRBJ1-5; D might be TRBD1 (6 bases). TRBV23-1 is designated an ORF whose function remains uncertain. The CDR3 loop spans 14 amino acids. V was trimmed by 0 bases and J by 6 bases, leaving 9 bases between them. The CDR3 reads CASSQSTGSQPQHF. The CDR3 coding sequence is TGCGCCAGCAGTCAATCGACAGGTTCTCAGCCCCAGCATTTT.